This T cell receptor (beta chain) was identified during a study of T cells in tumors after PD-1 blockade. Whole-study context: Patients had no prior checkpoint blockade, systemic immunosuppressants, or anti-cancer therapy within 4 weeks. Some patients also took daily vismodegib 150 mg during anti-PD-1 treatment. The study's findings and limits: Peripheral recruitment is suggested, as some novel exhausted tumor clones were in pre-treatment blood.

TCRdb keeps only in-frame clones here, not all; method: immunoSEQ multiplex PCR. This sample carries around 60,000 clones, around three quarters of them seen once, and the ten largest clones take 10% to 15%. Input was roughly 550 ng to 6,004 ng of genomic DNA from tumor or blood. Regarding this clone: Its antigen is still unknown.

The germline CDR1 and CDR2 sequences are SGHTA and FQGTGA. Trimming removed 6 bases at V and 7 bases at J, with 19 bases between. This CDR3 comprises 16 residues. The sequencing used PBMCs, collected before anti-PD-1 treatment. This TCR derives from a human donor with basal cell carcinoma. The chain uses TRBV7-3 and TRBJ2-6; D is unclear. The CDR3 spells CASRIDARNSANVLTF. DNA for the CDR3: TGTGCCAGCAGAATAGACGCACGCAATTCCGCCAACGTCCTGACTTTC.